The clone carrying this T cell receptor beta chain appeared a few times. As yet, its antigen is unknown. Generated by immunoSEQ multiplex PCR, the TCRdb table keeps only in-frame clones and is missing some. The repertoire holds some 1 million clones, with more than 60% as singletons. This sample was included in a study of shared clonotypes between healthy human individuals. General study results and limits: Few donors restricted represented genetic and exposure-history diversity. Clonotype sharing among donors likely depends on sequencing depth.

In germline, CDR1 is SGHDT, CDR2 YYEEEE. This CDR3 is built from 15 residues. The germline V and J ends were trimmed by 6 bases and 9 bases, with 19 bases remaining between them. This rearrangement joins TRBV5-6 to TRBJ1-6; possible D gene TRBD1, 6 bases. The sequence was collected from a man aged 18 to 35 in good health. The sequenced material came from memory CD4+ T cells sorted from blood. Subset of the sample: CD45RA-negative fraction. The CDR3 DNA sequence: TGTGCCAGCATTACGGCCGGGACACTGGGTTCACCCCTCCACTTT. Its translation is CASITAGTLGSPLHF.